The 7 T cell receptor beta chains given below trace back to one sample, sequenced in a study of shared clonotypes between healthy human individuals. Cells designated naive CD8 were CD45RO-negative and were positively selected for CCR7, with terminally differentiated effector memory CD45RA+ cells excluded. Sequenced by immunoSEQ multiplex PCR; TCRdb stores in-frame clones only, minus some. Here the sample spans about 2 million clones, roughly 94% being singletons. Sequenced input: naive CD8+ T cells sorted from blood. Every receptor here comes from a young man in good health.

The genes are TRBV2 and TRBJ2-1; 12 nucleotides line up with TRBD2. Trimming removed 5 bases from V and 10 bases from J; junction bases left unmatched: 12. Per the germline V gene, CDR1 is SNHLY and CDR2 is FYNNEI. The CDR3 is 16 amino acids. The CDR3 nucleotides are TGTGCCAGCAGTCTTCTAGCGGGAGGGCCTAGTGGAGAGCAGTTCTTC. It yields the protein CASSLLAGGPSGEQFF.

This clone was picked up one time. CDR3 sequence (DNA): TGTGCCAGCAGTATGCATTTTGGACTAAGCTACGAGCAGTACTTC. As protein: CASSMHFGLSYEQYF. The V gene is TRBV2, the J gene TRBJ2-7, with D perhaps matching TRBD2 (6 bases). This CDR3 contains 15 residues. CDR1 and CDR2 from the germline V gene are SNHLY and FYNNEI. Deletions cut 5 bases from V and 3 bases from J, with 17 bases between.

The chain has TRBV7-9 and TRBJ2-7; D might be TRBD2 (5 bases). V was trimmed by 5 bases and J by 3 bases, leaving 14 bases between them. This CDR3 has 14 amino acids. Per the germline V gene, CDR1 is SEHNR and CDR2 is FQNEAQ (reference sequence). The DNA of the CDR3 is TGTGCCAGCAGCCCGACGGGAATCAGCTACGAGCAGTACTTC. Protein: CASSPTGISYEQYF.

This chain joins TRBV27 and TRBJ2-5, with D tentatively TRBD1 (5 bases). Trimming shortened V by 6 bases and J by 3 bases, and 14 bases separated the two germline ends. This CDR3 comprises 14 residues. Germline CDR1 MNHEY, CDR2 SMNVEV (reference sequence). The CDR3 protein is CASSLQGKEETQYF. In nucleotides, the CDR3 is TGTGCCAGCAGCCTCCAGGGAAAGGAAGAGACCCAGTACTTC.

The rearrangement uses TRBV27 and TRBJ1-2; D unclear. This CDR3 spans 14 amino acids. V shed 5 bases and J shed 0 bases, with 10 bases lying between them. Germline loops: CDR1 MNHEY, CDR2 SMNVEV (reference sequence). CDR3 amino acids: CASSPQLSNYGYTF. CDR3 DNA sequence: TGTGCCAGCAGTCCACAGTTGTCTAACTATGGCTACACCTTC.

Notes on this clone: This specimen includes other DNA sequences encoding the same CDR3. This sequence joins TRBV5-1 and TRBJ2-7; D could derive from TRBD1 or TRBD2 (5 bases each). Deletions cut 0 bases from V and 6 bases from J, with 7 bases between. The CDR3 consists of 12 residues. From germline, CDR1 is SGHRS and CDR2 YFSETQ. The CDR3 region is CASSLDGGEQYF. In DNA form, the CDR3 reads TGCGCCAGCAGCTTGGATGGGGGCGAGCAGTACTTC.

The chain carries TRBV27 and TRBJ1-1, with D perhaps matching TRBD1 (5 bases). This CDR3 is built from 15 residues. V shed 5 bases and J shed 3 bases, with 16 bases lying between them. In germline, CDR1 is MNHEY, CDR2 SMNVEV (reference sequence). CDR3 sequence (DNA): TGTGCCAGCAGTCCGGTGAGGACGGGGGACACTGAAGCTTTCTTT. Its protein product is CASSPVRTGDTEAFF.